The 9 T cell receptor beta chains below were found in one sample sequenced in a study of shared clonotypes between healthy human individuals. Sequenced by immunoSEQ multiplex PCR; TCRdb stores in-frame clones only, minus some. This table holds roughly 1,500,000 clones, 95% to 99% found once. Sequencing was performed on naive CD4+ T cells sorted from blood. Subset denoted: CD45RA+ positively selected. These receptors all come from a man aged 25-40 years in good health.

The gene calls are TRBV7-3 and TRBJ2-1; 11 bases fit TRBD2. After removal of 5 bases from V and 6 bases from J, the junction contained 9 bases not matched to a gene. CDR1 SGHTA and CDR2 FQGTGA come from the germline V gene. The CDR3 runs to 16 residues. The CDR3 DNA sequence: TGTGCCAGCAGCCCCGTGCTAGCGGGAGGAGGCAATGAGCAGTTCTTC. Translation gives CASSPVLAGGGNEQFF.

V and J are TRBV27 and TRBJ1-2; TRBD1 might be the D (6 bases). Looked up from germline, CDR1 is MNHEY and CDR2 is SMNVEV (reference sequence). Trimming shortened V by 8 bases and J by 2 bases, and 18 bases separated the two germline ends. The CDR3 runs 15 residues. The CDR3 protein is CASASRSGGNYGYTF. In DNA, the CDR3 is TGTGCCAGCGCGTCACGTTCGGGGGGCAACTATGGCTACACCTTC.

The chain couples TRBV15 to TRBJ2-3; the match to TRBD2 covers 7 bases. There are 16 residues in the CDR3. Germline values: CDR1 LNHNV, CDR2 YYDKDF (reference sequence). The ends lost 0 bases at V and 4 bases at J; junction bases unmatched: 7. The CDR3 loop is CATSREILAAPDTQYF. The CDR3 DNA sequence: TGTGCCACCAGCAGAGAAATCCTAGCGGCACCAGATACGCAGTATTTT.

The chain carries TRBV6-5 and TRBJ2-7; 8 nucleotides align to TRBD2. The ends lost 6 bases at V and 3 bases at J; junction bases unmatched: 10. In germline, CDR1 is MNHEY, CDR2 SVGAGI. The CDR3 is 15 amino acids. CDR3 sequence (DNA): TGTGCCAGCAGGGGGGGACTAGAAAACCGCTACGAGCAGTACTTC. As protein: CASRGGLENRYEQYF.

The chain is built from TRBV4-2 and TRBJ1-1; D perhaps matches TRBD1 (5 bases). Between the trimmed V and J ends, which lost 0 bases and 0 bases, there was a span of 17 bases. CDR1 LGHNA and CDR2 YNFKEQ come from the germline V gene. The CDR3 is 18 amino acids. This CDR3 reads CASSQEGSLRDLNTEAFF. The CDR3 nucleotides read TGTGCCAGCAGCCAAGAGGGATCCCTCCGGGACTTGAACACTGAAGCTTTCTTT.

This chain links TRBV27 with TRBJ2-5, with unresolved D. This CDR3 has 16 amino acids. Germline V gives CDR1 MNHEY, CDR2 SMNVEV (reference sequence). Trimming stripped 2 bases from V and 1 base from J, with 14 bases between. The DNA of the CDR3 is TGTGCCAGCAGTTTAGTTGCGGAGCGTTCCCAAGAGACCCAGTACTTC. Encoded protein: CASSLVAERSQETQYF.

The genes are TRBV5-4 and TRBJ2-3; D may be TRBD1 (6 bases). Per the germline V gene, CDR1 is SGHNT and CDR2 is YYREEE (reference sequence). With 2 bases removed from V and 0 bases from J, the gap between germline ends came to 13 bases. The CDR3 contains 16 residues. This CDR3 reads CASSFTGRSSTDTQYF. CDR3 nucleotide sequence: TGTGCCAGCAGCTTTACAGGGAGATCTAGCACAGATACGCAGTATTTT.

The chain links TRBV7-9 to TRBJ2-7, with TRBD1 identical over 12 bases. CDR3 length: 14 amino acids. The V gene end was trimmed by 7 bases and the J gene end by 7 bases; junction bases not matched to a gene: 8. Germline V lookup: CDR1 SEHNR, CDR2 FQNEAQ (reference sequence). DNA of the CDR3: TGTGCCAGCACTCCGGGACAGGGGGCTGGGGAGCAGTACTTC. This sequence encodes CASTPGQGAGEQYF.

Here the CDR3 DNA reads TGTGCCAGCAGCTCTAAAGGGGAACGGGGGGAGCTGTTTTTT. Protein product: CASSSKGERGELFF. This chain joins TRBV7-2 and TRBJ2-2; tentatively, D is TRBD1 (5 bases). Looked up from germline, CDR1 is SGHTA and CDR2 is FQGNSA. The CDR3 is 14 amino acids. Trimming pared 4 bases from V and 8 bases from J, leaving 14 bases between.